This T cell receptor beta chain appears in the sequencing data of a study of neoadjuvant anti-PD-1 for oral cavity cancer. Here immunoSEQ multiplex PCR was the method, and the copy in TCRdb shows in-frame clones only, minus some. The sample holds roughly 14,000 clones; roughly 73% are singletons and the top ten take about 2.7%. The receptor comes from a person aged 40-85 years with oral cavity squamous cell carcinoma. Specimen: PBMCs, collected before nivolumab (anti-PD-1) treatment.

The CDR3 coding sequence is TGTGCCAGTCGGACAGGCCTTAACTATGGCTACACCTTC. Translated: CASRTGLNYGYTF. The genes are TRBV19 and TRBJ1-2, with 7 bases that match TRBD1. V dropped 8 bases and J dropped 1; count of bases not matched to a gene: 4. Germline-derived CDR1 and CDR2 are LNHDA and SQIVND (reference sequence). This CDR3 has 13 residues. Variable domain in full (rest from reference TRBV19 and TRBJ1-2): DGGITQSPKYLFRKEGQNVTLSCEQNLNHDAMYWYRQDPGQGLRLIYYSQIVNDFQKGDIAEGYSVSREKKESFPLTVTSAQKNPTAFYLCASRTGLNYGYTFGSGTRLTVV.